This TCR beta chain emerged from a study of T cell changes during pregnancy in multiple sclerosis. Germline V CDR1 and CDR2: SNHLY, FYNNEI. Between the trimmed V and J ends, which lost 6 bases and 0 bases, there was a span of 9 bases. The CDR3 loop spans 14 amino acids. Measured with immunoSEQ multiplex PCR; TCRdb has only the in-frame clones, and not every one. The sample holds roughly 70,000 clones; approximately 86% are singletons and the top ten take less than 3.5%. The sequencing here drew on peripheral blood, taken before pregnancy. This TCR came from a female donor with multiple sclerosis, enrolled in a pregnancy study. V usage is TRBV2 and J usage is TRBJ1-3, with D uncertain. The CDR3 protein is CASREQPSGNTIYF. Written as DNA, the CDR3 is TGTGCCAGCAGGGAGCAGCCCTCTGGAAACACCATATATTTT.